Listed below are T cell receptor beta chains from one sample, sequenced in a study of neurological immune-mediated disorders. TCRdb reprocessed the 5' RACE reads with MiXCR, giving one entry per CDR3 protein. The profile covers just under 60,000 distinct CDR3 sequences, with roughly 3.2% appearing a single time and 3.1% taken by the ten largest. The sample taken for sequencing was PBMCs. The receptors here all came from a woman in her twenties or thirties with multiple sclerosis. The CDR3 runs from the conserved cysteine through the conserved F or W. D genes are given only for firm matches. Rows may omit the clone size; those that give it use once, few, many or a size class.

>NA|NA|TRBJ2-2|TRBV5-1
CASSSGAAANTGELFF
TGCGCCAGCAGCTCGGGGGCAGCCGCGAACACCGGGGAGCTGTTTTTT
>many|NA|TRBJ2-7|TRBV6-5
CASSPGSSGTYEQYF
TGTGCCAGCAGCCCCGGGAGTAGCGGTACCTACGAGCAGTACTTC
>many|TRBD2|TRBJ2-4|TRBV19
CASSRGGRWYF
TGTGCCAGTAGTCGCGGGGGGAGGTGGTACTTC
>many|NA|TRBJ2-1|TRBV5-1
CASSLELGLAGQSSYNEQFF
TGCGCCAGCAGCTTGGAGTTAGGTCTGGCGGGGCAAAGCTCCTACAATGAGCAGTTCTTC
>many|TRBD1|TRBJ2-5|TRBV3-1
CASSHRGGETQYF
TGTGCCAGCAGTCACAGGGGCGGGGAGACCCAGTACTTC
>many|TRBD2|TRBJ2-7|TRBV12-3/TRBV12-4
CASSLTSGVREQYF
TGTGCCAGCAGTTTGACCAGCGGGGTCAGAGAGCAGTACTTC
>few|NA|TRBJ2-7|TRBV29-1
CSVERPGPYEQYF
TGCAGCGTTGAAAGGCCAGGGCCCTACGAGCAGTACTTC
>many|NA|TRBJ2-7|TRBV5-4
CASSLDRWSSYEQYF
TGTGCCAGCAGCTTGGACAGGTGGAGCTCCTACGAGCAGTACTTC
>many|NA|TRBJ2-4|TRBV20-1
CSATGVAKNIQYF
TGCAGTGCTACCGGAGTAGCCAAAAACATTCAGTACTTC
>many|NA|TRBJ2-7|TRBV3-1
CASTPQGFSPSYEQYF
TGTGCCAGCACCCCGCAGGGATTCTCCCCCTCGTACGAGCAGTACTTC
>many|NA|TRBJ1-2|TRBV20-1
CSASNAQSVEGYTF
TGCAGTGCTAGTAACGCACAGTCTGTAGAGGGCTACACCTTC
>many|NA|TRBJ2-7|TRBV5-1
CASSLGVSGPYEQYF
TGCGCCAGCAGCTTGGGAGTCTCTGGTCCCTACGAGCAGTACTTC
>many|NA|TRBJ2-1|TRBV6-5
CASSYLGGSSYNEQFF
TGTGCCAGCAGTTACTTGGGGGGCAGCTCCTACAATGAGCAGTTCTTC
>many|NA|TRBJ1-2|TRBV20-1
CSARHQGLYTF
TGCAGTGCTAGACACCAGGGGCTCTACACCTTC
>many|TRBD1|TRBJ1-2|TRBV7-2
CASSSGQYYGYTF
TGTGCCAGCAGCTCGGGACAGTACTATGGCTACACCTTC
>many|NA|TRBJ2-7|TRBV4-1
CASSQGREQYF
TGCGCCAGCAGCCAAGGGCGAGAGCAGTACTTC
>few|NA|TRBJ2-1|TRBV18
CASSPRTSSPNEQFF
TGTGCCAGCTCACCGCGCACTAGCTCCCCCAATGAGCAGTTCTTC
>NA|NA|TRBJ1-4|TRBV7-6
CASSRSSATNEKLFF
TGTGCCAGCAGCAGAAGCTCAGCAACTAATGAAAAACTGTTTTTT
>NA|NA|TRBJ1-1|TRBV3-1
CASSQVVGANTEAFF
TGTGCCAGCAGCCAAGTGGTGGGGGCGAACACTGAAGCTTTCTTT
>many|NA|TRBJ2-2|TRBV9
CASSPRDGTGELFF
TGTGCCAGCAGCCCTCGGGATGGCACCGGGGAGCTGTTTTTT
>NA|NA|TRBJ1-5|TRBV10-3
CAISSSRVTNQPQHF
TGTGCCATCAGTTCCAGCAGGGTAACAAATCAGCCCCAGCATTTT
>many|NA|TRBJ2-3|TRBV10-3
CAIGSGTSTDTQYF
TGTGCCATCGGTAGCGGAACTAGCACAGATACGCAGTATTTT
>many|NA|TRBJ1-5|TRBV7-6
CASSLARVFNQPQHF
TGTGCCAGCAGCTTGGCAAGGGTTTTCAATCAGCCCCAGCATTTT
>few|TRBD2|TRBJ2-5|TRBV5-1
CASSLTLAGGPEETQYF
TGCGCCAGCAGCTTGACCCTAGCGGGGGGGCCGGAGGAGACCCAGTACTTC
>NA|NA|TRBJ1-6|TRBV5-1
CASSSTTTGTPLHF
TGCGCCAGCAGCTCGACCACGACCGGAACACCCCTCCACTTT
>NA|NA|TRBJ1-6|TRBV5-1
CASSPGQLSNSPLNF
TGCGCCAGCAGCCCAGGACAGTTAAGTAATTCACCCCTCAACTTT
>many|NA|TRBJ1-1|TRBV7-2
CASSRSFANTEAFF
TGTGCCAGCAGCAGGTCTTTTGCGAACACTGAAGCTTTCTTT